These 23 T cell receptor beta chains were sequenced from one sample in a study of cytomegalovirus exposure and HLA in healthy donors. Data came from immunoSEQ multiplex PCR; TCRdb stores just in-frame clones and leaves some out. The sample lists 100,000 to 150,000 clones; 89% were seen once. The sample was PBMCs. These receptor sequences come from a woman between 18 and 29 years old in good health and CMV-seronegative.

Here the CDR3 reads CASSWAGTSGPDTQYF. The CDR3 DNA reads as TGTGCCAGCAGCTGGGCCGGGACTAGCGGACCAGATACGCAGTATTTT. The chain recombines TRBV5-6 with TRBJ2-3, with 11 bases that match TRBD2. This CDR3 has 16 residues. V lost 3 bases and J lost 4; bases outside the gene matches: 7. Germline V gene lookup returns CDR1 SGHDT and CDR2 YYEEEE.

This clone has a single count. The chain couples TRBV25-1 to TRBJ2-3; 7 bases are shared with TRBD2. The CDR3 totals 13 residues. V trimming: 8 bases; J trimming: 2 bases; junction bases outside the gene matches: 4. Germline lookup yields CDR1 MGHDK and CDR2 SYGVNS. CDR3 loop: CASSGDYTDTQYF. In nucleotides, the CDR3 is TGTGCCAGCTCCGGGGACTACACAGATACGCAGTATTTT.

This clone was recorded once. This chain uses TRBV2 with TRBJ2-7, with D unclear. The CDR3 runs to 12 residues. Germline CDR1 is SNHLY and CDR2 is FYNNEI. The V end was cut by 4 bases, the J end by 6 bases, with 10 bases between. CDR3 DNA sequence: TGTGCCAGCAGTGTCCTGGTCGGCGAGCAGTACTTC. Its translation is CASSVLVGEQYF. Based on the CDR3 plus reference TRBV2 and TRBJ2-7, the full variable domain is EPEVTQTPSHQVTQMGQEVILRCVPISNHLYFYWYRQILGQKVEFLVSFYNNEISEKSEIFDDQFSVERPDGSNFTLKIRSTKLEDSAMYFCASSVLVGEQYFGPGTRLTVT.

V and J are TRBV28 and TRBJ2-3; possible D gene TRBD2, 7 bases. The germline V gene has CDR1 MDHEN and CDR2 SYDVKM. V lost 5 bases and J lost 6, with 18 bases in between. The CDR3 has 15 residues. The CDR3 DNA is TGTGCCAGCAGTAAAGGGGTCGGGGGGCCTGATACGCAGTATTTT. Its protein product is CASSKGVGGPDTQYF.

This clone was recorded only once. The rearrangement joins TRBV30 to TRBJ2-2, with D possibly TRBD2 on 5 matching bases. V gave up 2 bases and J gave up 7 bases, with 11 bases separating them. CDR3 length: 13 amino acids. Germline V gene data show CDR1 as GTSNPN and CDR2 as SVGIG (reference sequence). The CDR3 DNA reads as TGTGCCTGGAGTCGAGATGAGGGCGGGGAGCTGTTTTTT. Residues: CAWSRDEGGELFF. The full variable domain, with the rest looked up from reference TRBV30 and TRBJ2-2, is SQTIHQWPATLVQPVGSPLSLECTVEGTSNPNLYWYRQAAGRGLQLLFYSVGIGQISSEVPQNLSASRPQDRQFILSSKKLLLSDSGFYLCAWSRDEGGELFFGEGSRLTVL.

The chain has TRBV28 and TRBJ1-2; D is uncertain. The CDR3 length is 14 residues. V shed 1 base and J shed 7 bases, with 13 bases lying between them. The germline V gene encodes CDR1 MDHEN and CDR2 SYDVKM. The CDR3 DNA reads TGTGCCAGCAGTTTATTTGTGGGCTCACGTGGCTACACCTTC. It codes for CASSLFVGSRGYTF.

In the case of this clone: At one boundary the junction diverges from the germline segment, which might be a read error. The rearrangement joins TRBV15 to TRBJ2-2; TRBD1 aligns across 9 bases. The germline V gene has CDR1 LNHNV and CDR2 YYDKDF (reference sequence). CDR3 length equals 16 residues. The CDR3 here is CATSGDRGARTGELFF. CDR3 sequence (DNA): TGTGCCACCAGCGGAGACAGGGGGGCGCGCACCGGGGAGCTGTTTTTT. Full variable domain (outside the CDR3, taken from reference TRBV15 and TRBJ2-2): DAMVIQNPRYQVTQFGKPVTLSCSQTLNHNVMYWYQQKSSQAPKLLFHYYDKDFNNEADTPDNFQSRRPNTSFCFLDIRSPGLGDTAMYLCATSGDRGARTGELFFGEGSRLTVL.

The gene calls are TRBV30 and TRBJ1-5; unclear D gene. The germline V gene has CDR1 GTSNPN and CDR2 SVGIG (reference sequence). V gave up 2 bases and J gave up 2 bases, with 7 bases separating them. This CDR3 spans 13 amino acids. The CDR3 region is CAWSTVGNQPQHF. CDR3 sequence (DNA): TGTGCCTGGAGTACAGTGGGCAATCAGCCCCAGCATTTT.

This clone was recorded a few times. The V gene is TRBV5-8, the J gene TRBJ2-7, with D maybe TRBD1 (5 bases). In germline, CDR1 is SGHTS, CDR2 YDEGEE. CDR3 length: 13 residues. The ends were cut back, 2 bases at V and 2 bases at J, with 8 bases in the middle. In nucleotides, the CDR3 is TGTGCCAGCAGCTTTCGCAGGGCCTACGAGCAGTACGTC. Translated, it gives CASSFRRAYEQYV.

This chain uses TRBV11-3 with TRBJ2-1; D gene uncertain. This CDR3 spans 13 amino acids. Germline values: CDR1 SGHNT, CDR2 YENEEA. Trimming removed 3 bases at V and 5 bases at J, with 8 bases between. The CDR3 sequence is CASSLNEDNEQFF. DNA for the CDR3: TGTGCCAGCAGCTTGAACGAGGACAATGAGCAGTTCTTC.

This clone was seen a few times. The chain uses TRBV2 and TRBJ2-7, with a possible D match to TRBD1 (6 bases). Germline V CDR1 and CDR2: SNHLY, FYNNEI. The ends were cut back, 5 bases at V and 4 bases at J, with 12 bases in the middle. The CDR3 runs to 13 residues. CDR3 protein: CASSPGQSYEQYV. The DNA for the CDR3 is TGTGCCAGCAGTCCTGGACAGTCTTACGAGCAGTACGTC.

The J gene is TRBJ1-3, the V gene TRBV30; D not resolved. This CDR3 has 10 amino acids. Trimming took 8 bases from V and 4 from J, leaving 6 bases between them. In germline, CDR1 is GTSNPN, CDR2 SVGIG (reference sequence). In DNA, the CDR3 is TGTGCCCACAGAGGAAACACCATATATTTT. Translated, it gives CAHRGNTIYF.

V usage is TRBV6-5 and J usage is TRBJ2-7; 10 bases are a match to TRBD2. Germline V CDR1 and CDR2: MNHEY, SVGAGI. The V gene end was trimmed by 5 bases and the J gene end by 2 bases; junction bases not matched to a gene: 3. The CDR3 runs to 14 residues. CDR3 in amino acids: CASSHTSGAYEQYF. Here the CDR3 DNA reads TGTGCCAGCAGTCATACTAGCGGGGCCTACGAGCAGTACTTC.

The chain recombines TRBV6-5 with TRBJ2-3; unclear D gene. The V end was cut by 4 bases, the J end by 1 base, with 9 bases between. The length of the CDR3 is 14 residues. The germline V gene has CDR1 MNHEY and CDR2 SVGAGI. The CDR3 DNA is TGTGCCAGCAGTTCAAGCCGTGGCACAGATACGCAGTATTTT. It translates to CASSSSRGTDTQYF.

V usage is TRBV4-3 and J usage is TRBJ2-2; 13 bases align to TRBD2. The CDR3 consists of 16 residues. Losses at the gene ends were 4 bases for V and 6 bases for J; bases not matched to a gene: 5. Germline CDR1 is LGHNA and CDR2 is YSLEER. The CDR3 loop reads CASSRGLAGDAGELFF. DNA for the CDR3: TGCGCCAGCAGCCGAGGACTAGCGGGAGACGCCGGGGAGCTGTTTTTT.

This clone is a singleton in its sample. The chain links TRBV27 to TRBJ2-5, with D possibly matching TRBD2 (5 bases). The germline V and J ends were trimmed by 8 bases and 2 bases, with 9 bases remaining between them. The CDR3 sequence is 12 residues long. Germline V CDR1 and CDR2: MNHEY, SMNVEV (reference sequence). The CDR3 nucleotides are TGTGCCAGCTACCGGGATCAAGAGACCCAGTACTTC. Its protein is CASYRDQETQYF.

The chain employs TRBV6-1 and TRBJ2-2, with a weak D call TRBD2 (6 bases). CDR3 length equals 18 residues. The V end was cut by 1 base, the J end by 2 bases, with 17 bases between. CDR1 is MNHNS, CDR2 SASEGT, per germline. CDR3 sequence reads: CASSEGLSGTPNTGELFF. The CDR3 DNA sequence: TGTGCCAGCAGTGAAGGGTTGTCCGGGACTCCTAACACCGGGGAGCTGTTTTTT.

This chain uses TRBV5-1 with TRBJ2-1, with 14 bases lining up with TRBD2. Germline V gene sequence: CDR1 SGHRS, CDR2 YFSETQ. The trim removed 4 bases at V and 9 bases at J, leaving 6 bases unmatched. The CDR3 has 15 residues. The CDR3 loop is CASSQTSGGASEQFF. CDR3 nucleotides: TGCGCCAGCAGCCAGACTAGCGGGGGGGCCAGTGAGCAGTTCTTC.

The chain has TRBV6-5 and TRBJ1-1, with D tentatively TRBD1 (6 bases). The CDR3 loop spans 13 amino acids. Trimming stripped 3 bases from V and 6 bases from J, with 11 bases between. From germline, CDR1 is MNHEY and CDR2 SVGAGI. The CDR3 DNA reads as TGTGCCAGCAGTTATCCAGGGGCTGCTGAAGCTTTCTTT. Translated: CASSYPGAAEAFF.

The chain uses TRBV6-1 and TRBJ2-6, with a weak D call TRBD2 (5 bases). The germline gives CDR1 MNHNS, CDR2 SASEGT. The V gene lost 7 bases and the J gene lost 8 bases, with 6 bases spanning the gap. There are 11 residues in the CDR3. The CDR3 spells CASTGTNVLTF. CDR3 DNA sequence: TGTGCCAGCACCGGGACCAACGTCCTGACTTTC.

This chain joins TRBV28 and TRBJ1-5; D call uncertain. This CDR3 has 16 amino acids. With 3 bases removed from V and 2 bases from J, the gap between germline ends came to 14 bases. In germline, CDR1 is MDHEN, CDR2 SYDVKM. The CDR3 bases are TGTGCCAGCAGTTTCGTCGGGATTATAGGCAATCAGCCCCAGCATTTT. Its translation is CASSFVGIIGNQPQHF.

This chain joins TRBV7-9 and TRBJ2-4; maybe TRBD1 (6 bases). There are 14 residues in the CDR3. Germline V CDR1 and CDR2: SEHNR, FQNEAQ (reference sequence). Deletions cut 3 bases from V and 7 bases from J, with 13 bases between. The CDR3 sequence is CASSLTGTRNIQYF. The CDR3 DNA is TGTGCCAGCAGCTTGACAGGCACACGGAACATTCAGTACTTC. The complete variable domain, with remaining parts taken from reference TRBV7-9 and TRBJ2-4, reads DTGVSQNPRHKITKRGQNVTFRCDPISEHNRLYWYRQTLGQGPEFLTYFQNEAQLEKSRLLSDRFSAERPKGSFSTLEIQRTEQGDSAMYLCASSLTGTRNIQYFGAGTRLSVL.

This rearrangement joins TRBV19 to TRBJ1-4, with 8 bases that match TRBD1. Per the germline V gene, CDR1 is LNHDA and CDR2 is SQIVND (reference sequence). V shed 3 bases and J 7 bases; nucleotides not matched to a gene: 7. The CDR3 runs 15 residues. The CDR3 here is CASSMGGTGGEKLFF. Here the CDR3 DNA reads TGTGCCAGTAGTATGGGGGGGACAGGCGGTGAAAAACTGTTTTTT.